The 2 T cell receptor beta chains below were found in one sample sequenced in a study of blood T cell repertoires in COVID-19. Method: immunoSEQ multiplex PCR; TCRdb's copy keeps in-frame clones and lacks some. The table lists about 150,000 clones, about 90% of them singletons. Sequencing was carried out using peripheral blood. These receptors were taken from a man aged 45 to 65 with acute or convalescent COVID-19.

This clone came up a few times. The chain carries TRBV29-1 and TRBJ1-2; no firm D call. CDR3 size: 12 residues. Germline values: CDR1 SQVTM, CDR2 ANQGSEA. V dropped 4 bases and J dropped 0 bases, with 6 bases sitting between them. As DNA, the CDR3 is TGCAGCGTTGGGTCAGCTAACTATGGCTACACCTTC. This encodes CSVGSANYGYTF.

The rearrangement joins TRBV9 to TRBJ2-5; 9 positions match TRBD2. The V gene's germline CDR1 is SGDLS and CDR2 YYNGEE. V shed 0 bases, J shed 5 bases, and the junction held 5 bases outside the gene matches. CDR3 length: 15 residues. The CDR3 loop reads CASSVGLAGYETQYF. CDR3 sequence (DNA): TGTGCCAGCAGCGTAGGCCTAGCGGGGTATGAGACCCAGTACTTC.